Listed below are T cell receptor beta chains from one sample, sequenced in a study of blood T cell repertoires in COVID-19. Assay used: immunoSEQ multiplex PCR; TCRdb lists only in-frame clones, some missing. The profile shows 220,000 or so clones, roughly 84% of them singletons. The sample comprised PBMCs or T cells enriched from blood (not recorded which). The source is a woman aged 40 to 50 who had recovered from COVID-19. Both conserved end residues are part of each CDR3. Fields, in order: D gene, J gene, clone size, V gene, CDR3 protein, CDR3 DNA. The D gene is left open where the match is weak. Clone sizes are given selectively: once, few, many, or a class where the clone is expanded.

TRBD1 | TRBJ1-5 | NA | TRBV7-2 | CASSPTGGGQPQHF | TGTGCCAGCAGCCCAACAGGGGGCGGGCAGCCCCAGCATTTT
NA | TRBJ2-2 | NA | TRBV19 | CASSTLEGTGELFF | TGTGCCAGTAGCACTCTAGAAGGCACCGGGGAGCTGTTTTTT
NA | TRBJ1-1 | NA | TRBV2 | CASSVAWRREAFF | TGTGCCAGCAGTGTTGCGTGGAGGAGGGAAGCTTTCTTT
NA | TRBJ2-1 | NA | TRBV15 | CATSRVRAANSYNEQFF | TGTGCCACCAGCAGAGTCAGGGCAGCGAACTCCTACAATGAGCAGTTCTTC
TRBD2 | TRBJ2-1 | NA | TRBV7-2 | CASSLLGLAGGNEQFF | TGTGCCAGCAGCTTGCTAGGACTAGCGGGAGGTAATGAGCAGTTCTTC
TRBD2 | TRBJ2-1 | NA | TRBV28 | CASRIGGLAGDRRNNEQFF | TGTGCCAGCAGGATCGGGGGACTAGCGGGAGACCGGAGAAACAATGAGCAGTTCTTC
NA | TRBJ2-1 | NA | TRBV2 | CASSEGSQGGNEQFF | TGTGCCAGCAGTGAAGGTAGCCAGGGAGGCAATGAGCAGTTCTTC
NA | TRBJ1-2 | once | TRBV5-4 | CASSLITSIDGYTF | TGTGCCAGCAGCTTGATTACGAGCATCGATGGCTACACCTTC
NA | TRBJ1-1 | NA | TRBV7-9 | CASSPNRVWTEAFF | TGTGCCAGCAGCCCTAACAGGGTGTGGACTGAAGCTTTCTTT
NA | TRBJ1-3 | few | TRBV5-1 | CASSLKGSGNTIYF | TGCGCCAGCAGCTTGAAGGGGTCTGGAAACACCATATATTTT
TRBD1 | TRBJ2-2 | NA | TRBV6-5 | CASSRTGQNTGELFF | TGTGCCAGCAGCAGGACAGGACAGAACACCGGGGAGCTGTTTTTT
NA | TRBJ2-3 | once | TRBV30 | CAWRRSGDTQYF | TGTGCCTGGAGGAGGAGTGGTGATACGCAGTATTTT
NA | TRBJ2-2 | NA | TRBV19 | CASSPDKLRGAGVDTGELFF | TGTGCCAGTAGTCCAGATAAACTAAGGGGTGCAGGGGTGGACACCGGGGAGCTGTTTTTT
TRBD2 | TRBJ2-5 | NA | TRBV9 | CASSVVPSGSETQYF | TGTGCCAGCAGCGTAGTCCCTAGCGGGAGTGAGACCCAGTACTTC
NA | TRBJ1-5 | NA | TRBV6-5 | CASSRTRDQPQHF | TGTGCCAGCAGTCGAACTAGGGATCAGCCCCAGCATTTT
TRBD2 | TRBJ2-1 | NA | TRBV24-1 | CATSDPSWGEGYNEQFF | TGTGCCACCAGTGATCCCTCCTGGGGGGAGGGGTACAATGAGCAGTTCTTC
NA | TRBJ2-2 | NA | TRBV30 | CAWSVHGSGELFF | TGTGCCTGGAGTGTACACGGGTCCGGGGAGCTGTTTTTT
NA | TRBJ1-1 | NA | TRBV18 | CASSPGQFMNTEAFF | TGTGCCAGCTCACCAGGACAGTTCATGAACACTGAAGCTTTCTTT
TRBD1 | TRBJ1-6 | NA | TRBV19 | CASSQGQGRTYNSPLHF | TGTGCCAGTAGCCAAGGACAGGGACGGACCTATAATTCACCCCTCCACTTT
NA | TRBJ1-1 | NA | TRBV5-1 | CASSSQGPNTEAFF | TGCGCCAGCAGCTCACAGGGACCTAACACTGAAGCTTTCTTT
NA | TRBJ1-1 | once | TRBV6-2/TRBV6-3 | CASSWAGVVEAFF | TGTGCCAGCAGTTGGGCAGGCGTGGTTGAAGCTTTCTTT
NA | TRBJ2-2 | NA | TRBV10-3 | CAISADTGELFF | TGTGCCATCAGTGCGGACACCGGGGAGCTGTTTTTT
NA | TRBJ1-2 | medium-sized | TRBV11-2 | CASSLMPRQGYTF | TGTGCCAGCAGCTTAATGCCGAGACAAGGCTACACCTTC
TRBD1 | TRBJ2-1 | NA | TRBV5-1 | CASSDTGTGYNEQFF | TGCGCCAGCAGCGACACGGGGACAGGCTACAATGAGCAGTTCTTC
NA | TRBJ1-3 | NA | TRBV3-1/TRBV3-2 | CASSQGRGVNYF | TGTGCCAGCAGCCAAGGGCGGGGTGTGAATTATTTT
NA | TRBJ1-3 | NA | TRBV7-9 | CASSHTRTVSGNTIYF | TGTGCCAGCAGCCACACGAGGACAGTCTCTGGAAACACCATATATTTT
TRBD1 | TRBJ2-7 | NA | TRBV18 | CASSPTGDYEQYF | TGTGCCAGCTCACCGACAGGGGACTACGAGCAGTACTTC
NA | TRBJ1-1 | NA | TRBV30 | CAWRVGAYTEAFF | TGTGCCTGGAGGGTAGGGGCATACACTGAAGCTTTCTTT
TRBD1 | TRBJ1-5 | NA | TRBV2 | CASSRTGDQPQHF | TGTGCCAGCAGTCGGACAGGAGATCAGCCCCAGCATTTT
TRBD1 | TRBJ1-1 | NA | TRBV5-6 | CASSQGALGAFF | TGTGCCAGCAGTCAGGGGGCGCTTGGGGCTTTCTTT
NA | TRBJ2-7 | NA | TRBV7-9 | CASSPGKGTNEQYF | TGTGCCAGCAGCCCGGGGAAGGGAACCAACGAGCAGTACTTC
TRBD1 | TRBJ1-6 | once | TRBV2 | CASSGDSPPLHF | TGTGCCAGCAGTGGGGACAGCCCACCCCTCCACTTT
TRBD1 | TRBJ1-3 | NA | TRBV10-3 | CAISEAPVTGVTIYF | TGTGCCATCAGTGAAGCACCGGTGACAGGGGTCACCATATATTTT
NA | TRBJ1-2 | once | TRBV4-1 | CASSPAGNPNPSSSYTF | TGCGCCAGCAGCCCCGCGGGCAACCCAAATCCGTCGAGCAGCTACACCTTC
NA | TRBJ2-2 | once | TRBV2 | CASRVGTNTGELFF | TGTGCCAGCAGGGTCGGGACGAACACCGGGGAGCTGTTTTTT
NA | TRBJ2-1 | NA | TRBV7-9 | CASSLPAAGYNEQFF | TGTGCCAGCAGCTTACCGGCTGCGGGCTACAATGAGCAGTTCTTC
NA | TRBJ2-1 | NA | TRBV5-1 | CASSLASGTLNEQFF | TGCGCCAGCAGCTTGGCCTCCGGGACTCTCAATGAGCAGTTCTTC
NA | TRBJ2-2 | NA | TRBV30 | CAWSWRAGGELFF | TGTGCCTGGAGCTGGAGGGCTGGGGGGGAGCTGTTTTTT
NA | TRBJ1-2 | few | TRBV28 | CASSLTDSYYGYTF | TGTGCCAGCAGCCTCACCGACAGCTACTATGGCTACACCTTC
TRBD2 | TRBJ2-7 | once | TRBV27 | CASSGLAGVSYEQYF | TGTGCCAGCAGTGGTCTAGCGGGAGTTTCCTACGAGCAGTACTTC